The next 21 T cell receptor beta chains were all read from a single sample in a study of T-cell memory formation after mild COVID-19. TCRdb redid the calling of the 5' RACE reads with MiXCR, one entry per CDR3 protein. The table includes around 300,000 distinct CDR3 sequences, 14% detected once. The specimen was PBMCs or a T cell subset sorted from them (not recorded which). These receptors were obtained from a man aged 18 to 29 who had mild COVID-19 (a few samples of this study predate the infection). Cell type and time point are not known.

This clonotype was recorded a few times. The chain links TRBV6-2 or TRBV6-3 to TRBJ2-5; possible D gene TRBD1, 6 bases. CDR1 and CDR2 from the germline V gene are MNHEY and SVGEGT. This CDR3 contains 16 residues. V lost 5 bases, J lost 5 bases, and 21 bases lay in between. Written as DNA, the CDR3 is TGTGCCAGCAGTCAAGGCGTGGGGGCCGCTGTTGAGACCCAGTACTTC. Translated, it gives CASSQGVGAAVETQYF.

At least ten counts were recorded for this clonotype. This chain connects TRBV9 to TRBJ2-1; maybe TRBD2 (6 bases). Looked up from germline, CDR1 is SGDLS and CDR2 is YYNGEE. The CDR3 runs to 15 residues. Deletions cut 4 bases from V and 6 bases from J, with 17 bases between. The CDR3 DNA reads TGTGCCAGCAGCAACCACCCTGGACTATCCAATGAGCAGTTCTTC. Amino acid sequence: CASSNHPGLSNEQFF.

Only a few counts were recorded for this clonotype. The gene calls are TRBV5-1 and TRBJ1-3; D unclear. Trimming removed 0 bases from V and 2 bases from J, with 6 bases in between. This CDR3 contains 14 residues. From germline, CDR1 is SGHRS and CDR2 YFSETQ. The CDR3 sequence: CASSLATAGNTIYF. The CDR3 DNA follows: TGCGCCAGCAGCTTGGCGACGGCTGGAAACACCATATATTTT.

This clonotype was found a few times. The chain employs TRBV12-3 or TRBV12-4 and TRBJ1-2; no clear D gene. V was shortened by 3 bases and J by 5 bases, with 13 bases between the two germline ends. CDR3 length: 14 residues. This chain's CDR3 is CASSLIGEDYGYTF. The CDR3, as DNA: TGTGCCAGCAGTTTGATTGGGGAGGATTATGGCTACACCTTC.

The chain recombines TRBV7-2 with TRBJ2-3, with D possibly being TRBD1 (6 bases). The CDR3 consists of 17 residues. Trimming removed 3 bases at V and 6 bases at J, with 22 bases between. Germline V CDR1 and CDR2: SGHTA, FQGNSA. CDR3 coding DNA: TGTGCCAGCAGCTTGGCCCCGGGACATTGGATGTCCGATACGCAGTATTTT. This translates into CASSLAPGHWMSDTQYF.

This clonotype was seen only a few times. The chain combines TRBV5-1 with TRBJ2-2, with D maybe TRBD1 (6 bases). Deletions cut 4 bases from V and 6 bases from J, with 10 bases between. Per germline, CDR1 SGHRS and CDR2 YFSETQ. This CDR3 has 13 amino acids. CDR3 protein: CASSVQGSGELFF. The CDR3 coding sequence is TGCGCCAGCAGCGTACAGGGTTCCGGGGAGCTGTTTTTT. The complete variable domain, with remaining parts taken from reference TRBV5-1 and TRBJ2-2, reads KAGVTQTPRYLIKTRGQQVTLSCSPISGHRSVSWYQQTPGQGLQFLFEYFSETQRNKGNFPGRFSGRQFSNSRSEMNVSTLELGDSALYLCASSVQGSGELFFGEGSRLTVL.

In this sample, this clonotype turned up many times. The chain has TRBV7-8 and TRBJ2-7; 8 nucleotides match TRBD1. Trimming at V came to 5 bases and at J to 1 base, leaving 4 bases not matched to a gene. CDR1 is SGHVS, CDR2 FQNEAQ, per germline. The CDR3 runs to 14 residues. The CDR3 sequence is CASSRDRSSYEQYF. The CDR3 nucleotides are TGTGCCAGCAGCCGGGACAGGTCATCCTACGAGCAGTACTTC.

J is TRBJ2-3 and V is TRBV29-1; 7 positions agree with TRBD1. Germline V gene sequence: CDR1 SQVTM, CDR2 ANQGSEA. The CDR3 has 13 residues. Trimming removed 5 bases from V and 5 bases from J; junction bases left unmatched: 7. CDR3 loop: CSVQRTGEDTQYF. CDR3 DNA: TGCAGCGTTCAACGGACAGGCGAAGATACGCAGTATTTT.

The CDR3 nucleotides are TGTGCCAGCAGAGCCAAAATTTCGGGACAGGGGGCCGAAAAACTGTTTTTT. This sequence encodes CASRAKISGQGAEKLFF. The rearrangement joins TRBV7-9 to TRBJ1-4; 12 bases fit TRBD1. V was pared by 6 bases and J by 8 bases, with 13 bases of the junction left unmatched. The germline gives CDR1 SEHNR, CDR2 FQNEAQ (reference sequence). CDR3 size: 17 residues.

This clonotype has more than one count but fewer than ten. The gene calls are TRBV7-2 and TRBJ2-6; D is ambiguous. V shed 4 bases and J shed 0 bases, with 4 bases lying between them. The CDR3 runs 14 residues. Germline CDR1 SGHTA, CDR2 FQGNSA. CDR3 nucleotides: TGTGCCAGCAGCTACAACTCTGGGGCCAACGTCCTGACTTTC. Translating gives CASSYNSGANVLTF.

CDR3 residues: CASSLAGRGTYEQYF. DNA of the CDR3: TGTGCCAGCAGTTTAGCGGGCAGGGGGACCTACGAGCAGTACTTC. J is TRBJ2-7 and V is TRBV12-3 or TRBV12-4; TRBD1 aligns across 7 bases. CDR3 size: 15 residues. V gave up 0 bases and J gave up 2 bases; unmatched junction bases: 4.

In its sample, this clonotype was seen a few times. The genes are TRBV7-9 and TRBJ1-4, with a possible D match to TRBD1 (5 bases). This CDR3 is built from 15 residues. Germline CDR1 is SEHNR and CDR2 is FQNEAQ (reference sequence). V lost 2 bases and J 0 bases, leaving 7 bases between the germline ends. The CDR3 is CASSLLGATNEKLFF. In DNA, the CDR3 is TGTGCCAGCAGCTTACTGGGGGCAACTAATGAAAAACTGTTTTTT.

The genes are TRBV25-1 and TRBJ1-6; possible D gene TRBD1, 5 bases. Germline V CDR1 and CDR2: MGHDK, SYGVNS. The CDR3 extends over 14 amino acids. Trimming cost V 3 bases and J 11 bases, with 14 bases left between them. The CDR3 DNA sequence: TGTGCCAGCAGTGAGGAGGGGCCCATAGCACCCCTCCACTTT. Translated, it gives CASSEEGPIAPLHF.

V and J are TRBV12-3 or TRBV12-4 and TRBJ2-5, with D possibly being TRBD2 (6 bases). CDR3 size: 14 residues. The ends were cut back, 5 bases at V and 5 bases at J, with 15 bases in the middle. CDR3 nucleotide sequence: TGTGCCAGCAGTCCGAGGGTGGGAGGCGAGACCCAGTACTTC. It translates to CASSPRVGGETQYF.

The chain joins TRBV7-8 to TRBJ1-5; possibly TRBD1 for D (5 bases). Germline CDR1 is SGHVS and CDR2 is FQNEAQ. The CDR3 is 14 amino acids. V dropped 7 bases and J dropped 7 bases, with 17 bases sitting between them. The CDR3 reads CASTPTAGWQPQHF. CDR3 DNA sequence: TGTGCCAGCACCCCGACAGCTGGATGGCAGCCCCAGCATTTT.

This chain links TRBV29-1 with TRBJ2-5; tentatively, D is TRBD1 or TRBD2 (6 bases each). The ends were cut back, 3 bases at V and 9 bases at J, with 11 bases in the middle. In germline, CDR1 is SQVTM, CDR2 ANQGSEA. The CDR3 totals 11 residues. The CDR3 protein is CSVDKGGAQYF. In nucleotides, the CDR3 is TGCAGCGTTGACAAGGGGGGAGCCCAGTACTTC.

V usage is TRBV12-3 or TRBV12-4 and J usage is TRBJ2-5; 13 bases agree with TRBD2. This CDR3 is built from 15 residues. V lost 5 bases to trimming and J lost 13 bases; unmatched junction nucleotides: 13. The CDR3 nucleotides read TGTGCCAGCAGTCGGACTAGCGGGGGACCCCCAATCCCGTACTTC. This gives the protein CASSRTSGGPPIPYF.

The sample holds many counts of this clonotype. CDR3 sequence: CASSGWTSGPNTQYF. In nucleotides, the CDR3 is TGTGCCAGCAGTGGATGGACTAGCGGACCCAATACGCAGTATTTT. The chain joins TRBV27 to TRBJ2-3, with 10 bases fitting TRBD2. The CDR3 sequence is 15 residues long. Germline CDR1 reads MNHEY; CDR2 reads SMNVEV (reference sequence). V was clipped by 5 bases and J by 7 bases; unmatched bases: 9.

This clonotype was observed a few times. The rearrangement uses TRBV19 and TRBJ2-5; D ambiguous. Trimming took 2 bases from V and 5 from J, leaving 9 bases between them. Germline values: CDR1 LNHDA, CDR2 SQIVND (reference sequence). There are 13 residues in the CDR3. In DNA form, the CDR3 reads TGTGCCAGTAGTATATACGGGTCGGAGACCCAGTACTTC. It translates to CASSIYGSETQYF.

The chain employs TRBV3-1 and TRBJ2-1; 11 bases fit TRBD2. Germline-derived CDR1 and CDR2 are LGHDT and YNNKEL (reference sequence). The J segment lost 9 bases and the V segment lost 0 bases, leaving 4 bases of the junction unmatched. The CDR3 length is 15 residues. CDR3 nucleotides: TGTGCCAGCAGCCAAGATACTAGCGGGAGTCGTGAGCAGTTCTTC. This gives the protein CASSQDTSGSREQFF.

The J gene is TRBJ2-7, the V gene TRBV4-2; 11 bases align to TRBD2. Unmatched junction bases numbered 9, after V lost 0 bases and J lost 2 bases. This CDR3 spans 18 amino acids. Per the germline V gene, CDR1 is LGHNA and CDR2 is YNFKEQ. CDR3 protein: CASSQDYRSGLAAYEQYF. CDR3 sequence (DNA): TGTGCCAGCAGCCAAGATTACCGTTCGGGACTAGCGGCCTACGAGCAGTACTTC.